A selection of T cell receptor beta chains follows, all from one sample in a study of blood T cells in healthy people across ages. TCRdb passed the 5' RACE reads through MiXCR, listing each CDR3 protein once. The profile covers some 1.4 million distinct CDR3 sequences, with about 43% appearing a single time and roughly 7.9% taken by the ten largest. Input material: blood. All receptors derive from a woman aged 18-35 years in good health. The CDR3 runs from the conserved cysteine through the conserved F or W. A D gene is named only where the DNA matches it firmly. Clone size is shown for a subset of rows, as once, few, many or a class of expanded clone.

v_call	j_call	cdr3_length	clone_size	d_call	cdr3_aa	cdr3_nt
TRBV10-2	TRBJ2-1	13	few	TRBD2	CASKGGRDTEQFF	TGCGCCAGCAAGGGCGGGAGAGATACCGAGCAGTTCTTC
TRBV28	TRBJ1-2	11	-	-	CAREQNYGYTF	TGTGCCAGAGAACAGAACTATGGCTACACCTTC
TRBV20-1	TRBJ1-5	14	-	TRBD1	CSARPGQSNQPQHF	TGCAGTGCCAGGCCGGGACAGAGCAATCAGCCCCAGCATTTT
TRBV20-1	TRBJ1-5	15	few	-	CSARDPGARDQPQHF	TGCAGTGCTAGAGATCCGGGGGCGAGGGATCAGCCCCAGCATTTT
TRBV6-4	TRBJ2-1	15	few	-	CASSPTRGTYNEQFF	TGTGCCAGCAGTCCGACTAGGGGGACCTACAATGAGCAGTTCTTC
TRBV20-1	TRBJ2-1	20	few	TRBD2	CSADPAGTSAPGMVIDEQFF	TGCAGTGCTGACCCCGCCGGGACTAGCGCGCCTGGGATGGTTATAGATGAGCAGTTCTTC
TRBV12-5	TRBJ2-1	15	-	-	CASGNAGSSHNEQFF	TGTGCTAGTGGAAACGCGGGGAGCTCCCACAATGAGCAGTTCTTC
TRBV30	TRBJ2-4	13	few	-	CAWSPPAGVIQYF	TGTGCCTGGAGTCCCCCCGCGGGCGTCATTCAGTACTTC
TRBV5-1	TRBJ2-5	17	-	TRBD2	CASSPPSLAGGRETQYF	TGCGCCAGCAGCCCCCCTTCACTAGCGGGAGGGCGTGAGACCCAGTACTTC
TRBV18	TRBJ2-7	16	-	-	CASSPTTGVTSCEQYF	TGTGCCAGCTCACCGACGACAGGAGTGACCTCCTGCGAGCAGTACTTC
TRBV3-1	TRBJ2-7	13	many	-	CASSPPVSYEQYF	TGTGCCAGCAGCCCCCCGGTCTCCTACGAGCAGTACTTC
TRBV6-5	TRBJ2-5	18	-	-	CASSYAPGRFGVSETQYF	TGTGCCAGCAGTTACGCCCCTGGCCGCTTTGGGGTTTCAGAGACCCAGTACTTC
TRBV12-3/TRBV12-4	TRBJ2-4	17	-	-	CASSTSTGLLAKNIQYF	-
TRBV2	TRBJ1-3	13	-	TRBD1	CATTTGDANTIYF	TGTGCCACTACGACAGGGGATGCGAACACCATATATTTT
TRBV4-2	TRBJ2-4	16	few	-	CASSQELSIAKNIQYF	TGTGCCAGCAGCCAAGAGCTCAGTATAGCCAAAAACATTCAGTACTTC
TRBV20-1	TRBJ2-5	13	-	TRBD2	CSAKWGGKETQYF	TGCAGTGCTAAGTGGGGGGGAAAAGAGACCCAGTACTTC
TRBV2	TRBJ2-5	15	-	-	CASIFRGPMIDEQYF	TGTGCCAGCATCTTCCGGGGGCCAATGATTGATGAGCAGTACTTC
TRBV27	TRBJ2-7	14	-	-	CASSSRRVSYEQYF	TGTGCCAGCAGTTCCCGGAGAGTTTCCTACGAGCAGTACTTC
TRBV4-2	TRBJ2-5	15	many	TRBD2	CASSPGTSGQETQYF	TGTGCCAGCAGCCCCGGGACTAGCGGCCAAGAGACCCAGTACTTC
TRBV9	TRBJ2-1	16	-	TRBD2	CASSVEGLASYNEQFF	TGTGCCAGCAGCGTCGAGGGACTAGCTTCCTACAATGAGCAGTTCTTC
TRBV20-1	TRBJ2-7	16	-	-	CSARGVPGLSYNEQYF	TGCAGTGCTAGAGGGGTCCCGGGACTGTCCTACAATGAGCAGTACTTC
TRBV6-5	TRBJ1-4	16	-	TRBD1	CASSYMTGSVNEKLFF	TGTGCCAGCAGTTACATGACAGGGTCGGTGAATGAAAAACTGTTTTTT
TRBV4-1	TRBJ2-1	17	-	-	CASSQVRSGLPYNEQFF	TGCGCCAGCAGCCAAGTTAGGTCGGGACTGCCCTACAATGAGCAGTTCTTC
TRBV5-1	TRBJ2-5	14	-	-	CASSLTGQQDEQYF	TGCGCCAGCAGCTTGACCGGACAGCAGGATGAGCAGTACTTC
TRBV21-1	TRBJ1-2	16	-	-	CASSKDSSNAPYGYTF	TGTGCCAGCAGCAAGGACAGCTCAAACGCTCCCTATGGCTACACCTTC
TRBV5-1	TRBJ2-7	16	-	-	CASSLRRDLLSYEQYF	TGCGCCAGCAGCTTGCGCCGGGACCTCCTCTCCTACGAGCAGTACTTC
TRBV24-1	TRBJ2-1	16	-	-	CATSDLRHRWGNEQFF	TGTGCCACCAGTGATTTAAGACATCGTTGGGGCAATGAGCAGTTCTTC
TRBV6-2/TRBV6-3	TRBJ2-5	18	-	TRBD2	CASSSIRPSGPNLETQYF	TGTGCCAGCAGTTCTATACGTCCTAGCGGGCCCAATTTGGAGACCCAGTACTTC
TRBV12-3/TRBV12-4	TRBJ1-5	15	-	-	CASSTRDTGNQPQHF	TGTGCCAGCAGTACCCGGGACACCGGCAATCAGCCCCAGCATTTT
TRBV20-1	TRBJ2-7	13	-	TRBD2	CSAPWGGGYEQYF	TGCAGTGCCCCCTGGGGGGGGGGTTACGAGCAGTACTTC
TRBV10-3	TRBJ2-2	15	once	TRBD2	CAIRVAGADTGELFF	TGTGCCATCAGAGTAGCGGGAGCGGACACCGGGGAGCTGTTTTTT
TRBV27	TRBJ2-2	15	-	-	CASFGRQANTGELFF	TGTGCCAGCTTCGGTCGGCAGGCGAACACCGGGGAGCTGTTTTTT
TRBV6-6	TRBJ2-7	14	-	-	CASSYSASYYEQYF	TGTGCCAGCAGTTACTCAGCTAGCTACTACGAGCAGTACTTC
TRBV20-1	TRBJ2-7	14	-	TRBD2	CSAPGLRNSYEQYF	TGCAGTGCTCCGGGACTACGCAACTCCTACGAGCAGTACTTC
TRBV10-3	TRBJ1-5	15	-	TRBD1	CAISEQGAGYQPQHF	TGTGCCATCAGTGAGCAGGGGGCGGGATACCAGCCCCAGCATTTT
TRBV20-1	TRBJ2-3	16	few	TRBD2	CSATGLAGGSTDTQYF	TGCAGTGCTACGGGACTAGCGGGAGGTAGCACAGATACGCAGTATTTT
TRBV20-1	TRBJ2-1	15	few	TRBD2	CSARDRGLADNEQFF	TGCAGTGCTAGAGATAGAGGTCTAGCGGACAATGAGCAGTTCTTC
TRBV4-1	TRBJ2-5	16	-	TRBD2	CASSQELAGGLETQYF	TGCGCCAGCAGCCAAGAACTAGCGGGAGGGCTAGAGACCCAGTACTTC
TRBV4-1	TRBJ2-7	14	few	-	CASSPRDKAYEQYF	TGCGCCAGCAGCCCACGGGACAAAGCCTACGAGCAGTACTTC
TRBV7-2	TRBJ1-4	13	-	-	CATRGEAGEKLFF	TGTGCCACGCGGGGGGAAGCTGGAGAAAAACTGTTTTTT